The rows below give T cell receptor beta chains drawn from one sample of a study of lung T cells in sarcoidosis with Löfgren's syndrome. Each CDR3 protein gets one entry after TCRdb re-called the reads with MiXCR. The table shows tens of thousands of distinct CDR3 sequences, with approximately 22% occurring only once. The sequenced sample consisted of CD4+ T cells from PBMCs. Receptors originate from a human donor with sarcoidosis (Löfgren's syndrome or another form), or a control subject (not recorded which). Both conserved end residues are part of each CDR3. Each record gives: D gene, V gene, clone size, J gene, CDR3 protein, CDR3 DNA. The D gene is left open where the match is weak. Not every row has a clone size; where given, it reads once, few, many or a size class.

>TRBD2|TRBV19|NA|TRBJ2-3
CASSSLAGPSTDTQYF
TGTGCCAGTAGTTCACTAGCGGGGCCGAGCACAGATACGCAGTATTTT
>NA|TRBV18|few|TRBJ1-1
CASSPGQMNTEAFF
TGTGCCAGCTCACCTGGACAGATGAACACTGAAGCTTTCTTT
>NA|TRBV6-1|many|TRBJ1-4
CASKTGATNEKLFF
TGTGCCAGCAAAACAGGTGCAACTAATGAAAAACTGTTTTTT
>TRBD2|TRBV7-2|many|TRBJ2-1
CASRAGGPIYNEQFF
TGTGCCAGCAGAGCGGGAGGGCCTATCTACAATGAGCAGTTCTTC
>TRBD1|TRBV27|many|TRBJ1-2
CASSLDRAYGYTF
TGTGCCAGCAGTTTGGACAGGGCCTATGGCTACACCTTC
>TRBD1|TRBV28|many|TRBJ1-5
CASGRTGVGNQPQHF
TGTGCCAGCGGGCGGACAGGGGTTGGCAATCAGCCCCAGCATTTT
>NA|TRBV28|many|TRBJ1-1
CASSLTTYTEAFF
TGTGCCAGCAGTTTAACAACCTACACTGAAGCTTTCTTT
>NA|TRBV30|NA|TRBJ1-1
CAWSARPAEAFF
TGTGCCTGGAGCGCGAGACCGGCCGAAGCTTTCTTT
>NA|TRBV30|NA|TRBJ2-7
CAWMTGGNEQYF
TGTGCCTGGATGACTGGGGGGAACGAGCAGTACTTC
>NA|TRBV7-6|many|TRBJ1-1
CASSLAGGINTEAFF
TGTGCCAGCAGCTTAGCTGGCGGAATAAACACTGAAGCTTTCTTT